The T cell receptor beta chain under discussion was sequenced for a study of cytomegalovirus exposure and HLA in healthy donors. The length of the CDR3 is 15 residues. V was clipped by 0 bases and J by 4 bases; unmatched bases: 4. The germline V gene has CDR1 SGHRS and CDR2 YFSETQ. 60 Vbeta and 13 Jbeta primers were used in PCR. Measured with immunoSEQ multiplex PCR; TCRdb has only the in-frame clones, and not every one. The sample has 150,000 to 200,000 clones; about 86% are singletons. The material sequenced was PBMCs. The receptor was isolated from a woman aged 18-30 years in good health and CMV-seronegative. The rearrangement links TRBV5-1 to TRBJ2-3, with 8 bases that match TRBD2. The CDR3 region has the DNA TGCGCCAGCAGCTTGGAGACTAGCGCGGCAGATACGCAGTATTTT. Amino acid sequence: CASSLETSAADTQYF.